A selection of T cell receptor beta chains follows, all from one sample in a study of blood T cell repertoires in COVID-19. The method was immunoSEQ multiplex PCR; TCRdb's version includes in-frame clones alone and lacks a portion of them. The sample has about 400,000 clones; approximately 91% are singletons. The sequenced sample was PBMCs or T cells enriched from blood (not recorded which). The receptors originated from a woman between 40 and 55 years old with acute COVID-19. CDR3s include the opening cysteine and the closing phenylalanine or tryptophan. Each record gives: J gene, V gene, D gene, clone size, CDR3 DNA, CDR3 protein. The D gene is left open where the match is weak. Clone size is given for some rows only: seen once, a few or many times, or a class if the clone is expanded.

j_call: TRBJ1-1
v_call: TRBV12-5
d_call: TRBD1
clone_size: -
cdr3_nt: TGTGCTAGTGGTTTGTCGACAGGGGGCCTACCTGAAGCTTTCTTT
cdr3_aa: CASGLSTGGLPEAFF

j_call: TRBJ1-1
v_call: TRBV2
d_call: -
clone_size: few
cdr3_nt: TGTGCCAGCAGTGAAGGATCGAGGAACACTGAAGCTTTCTTT
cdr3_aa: CASSEGSRNTEAFF

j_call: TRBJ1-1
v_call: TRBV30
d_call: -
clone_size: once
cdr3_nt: TGTGCCTGGAGTGTACCAGGGATCGACACTGAAGCTTTCTTT
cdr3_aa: CAWSVPGIDTEAFF

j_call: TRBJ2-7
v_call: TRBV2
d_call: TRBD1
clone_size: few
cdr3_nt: TGTGCCAGCAGTGCCGACAGGGGGAGGGACGAGCAGTACTTC
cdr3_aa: CASSADRGRDEQYF

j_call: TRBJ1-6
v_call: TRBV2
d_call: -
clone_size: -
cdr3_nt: TGTGCCAGCAGTGATGTGACAGATAATTCACCCCTCCACTTT
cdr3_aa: CASSDVTDNSPLHF

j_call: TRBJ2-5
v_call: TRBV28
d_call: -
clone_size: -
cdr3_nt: TGTGCCAGCAGCCCAGACTACTCAGAGACCCAGTACTTC
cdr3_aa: CASSPDYSETQYF

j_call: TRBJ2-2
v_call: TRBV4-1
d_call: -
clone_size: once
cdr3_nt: TGCGCCAGCAGCCATGTAGAGGGAATGGGGGCGGATCGGGCCGGGGAGCTGTTTTTT
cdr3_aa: CASSHVEGMGADRAGELFF

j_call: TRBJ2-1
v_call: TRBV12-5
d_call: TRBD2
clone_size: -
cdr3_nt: TGTGCTAGTGGTTGGGCGGGGGGGATTTTAGGCAATGAGCAGTTCTTC
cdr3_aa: CASGWAGGILGNEQFF

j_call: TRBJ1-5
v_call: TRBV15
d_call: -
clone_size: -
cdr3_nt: TGTGCCACCAGCAGAGGGGGGGGGAAGCAGCCCCAGCATTTT
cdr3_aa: CATSRGGGKQPQHF

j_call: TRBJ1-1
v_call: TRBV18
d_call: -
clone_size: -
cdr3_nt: TGTGCCAGCTCACGTATAGAGGGTAGAGGGAGCACTGAAGCTTTCTTT
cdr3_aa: CASSRIEGRGSTEAFF

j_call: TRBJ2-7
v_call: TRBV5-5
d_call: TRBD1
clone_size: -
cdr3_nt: TGTGCCAGCAGCTTGGGGGACAGGTACGAGCAGTACTTC
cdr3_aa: CASSLGDRYEQYF

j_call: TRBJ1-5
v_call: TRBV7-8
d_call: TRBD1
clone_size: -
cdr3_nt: TGTGCCAGCACCCTTTCCGGACAGGTGGGAAATCAGCCCCAGCATTTT
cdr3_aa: CASTLSGQVGNQPQHF

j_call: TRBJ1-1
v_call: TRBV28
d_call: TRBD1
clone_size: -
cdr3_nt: TGTGCCAGCAGTCGACAGGGGTCTAGGATTGTCTATACTGAAGCTTTCTTT
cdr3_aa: CASSRQGSRIVYTEAFF

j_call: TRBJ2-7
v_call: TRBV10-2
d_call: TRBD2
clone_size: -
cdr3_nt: TGCGCCAGCAGTGAGCTTGGGACTAGTTCTGAGGACGAGCAGTACTTC
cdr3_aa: CASSELGTSSEDEQYF

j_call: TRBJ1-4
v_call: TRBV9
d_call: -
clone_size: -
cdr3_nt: TGTGCCAGCAGCCCGGGGGGAAACTCTGGCTGGGAAAAACTGTTTTTT
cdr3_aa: CASSPGGNSGWEKLFF

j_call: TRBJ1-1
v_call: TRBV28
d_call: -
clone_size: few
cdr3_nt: TGTGCCAGCAGTTTAGACGCGGGAAGGTGGGAAGCTTTCTTT
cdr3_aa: CASSLDAGRWEAFF

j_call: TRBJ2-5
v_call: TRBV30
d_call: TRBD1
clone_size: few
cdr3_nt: TGTGCCTGGGGGGAGACTACAGGGGTAGGGACCCAGTACTTC
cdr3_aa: CAWGETTGVGTQYF